This TCR beta chain derives from a study of T-cell memory formation after mild COVID-19. Study context: TCR clusters were largely donor specific. Notes on the study in general: Researchers could not confirm that second-wave clones peaking on day 37 targeted SARS-CoV-2. Clones that shrank (day 15 to 85) were balanced CD4/CD8, whereas later expanders leaned CD4+. The pre-infection memory compartment contained some responding clones, suggesting cross-reactive memory joined.

V was pared by 2 bases and J by 5 bases, with 15 bases between. CDR3 length: 15 residues. Germline CDR1 is KGHSH and CDR2 is LQKENI. Each CDR3 protein gets one entry after TCRdb re-called the 5' RACE reads with MiXCR. The sample shows 190,000 or so distinct CDR3 sequences, 27% of them seen only once. This clonotype was detected only a few times. Its antigen remains unknown. The clonotype was recovered from an adult woman who had mild COVID-19 (a few samples of this study predate the infection). Cell type and time point are not known. The rearrangement links TRBV18 to TRBJ2-5; D unresolved. Sequencing used PBMCs or a T cell subset sorted from them (not recorded which). In DNA form, the CDR3 reads TGTGCCAGCTCACCAATCTCCCAGCGACGGGAGACCCAGTACTTC. The encoded protein is CASSPISQRRETQYF.